This T cell receptor beta chain is drawn from a study of T cell responses to AZD1222 COVID-19 vaccine. General study results and limits: Clonal diversity may have been underestimated in mostly white British donors. Just a handful of AZD1222 recipients were seropositive at baseline.

CDR3 length: 16 residues. Germline assignment: CDR1 SGHAT and CDR2 FQDESV (reference sequence). The J segment lost 4 bases and the V segment lost 5 bases, leaving 7 bases of the junction unmatched. TCRdb keeps only in-frame clones here, not all; method: immunoSEQ multiplex PCR. Of 98,000 or so clones listed, approximately 84% are singletons. Regarding this clone: No antigen is known for it.

This sample comprised peripheral blood, obtained 28 days after the second AZD1222 dose. This TCR was sampled from an adult who received the AZD1222 COVID-19 vaccine. V and J are TRBV11-1 and TRBJ2-3, with TRBD2 matching 12 bases. In DNA, the CDR3 is TGTGCCAGCAGCCACGGGACTAGCGGGTTCCCAGATACGCAGTATTTT. Translating gives CASSHGTSGFPDTQYF.